This entry describes one TCR beta chain. This specimen comes from a study of Graves' ophthalmopathy and Graves' hyperthyroidism. RNA transcripts were the template, and TCR beta CDR3 regions were amplified from them. HTBI primers were used in a first-round RT-PCR, which preceded a second-round multiplex PCR. From the multiplex PCR reads, TCRdb called clonotypes with MiXCR, one entry per CDR3 protein. The table has 740,000 or so distinct CDR3 sequences, roughly two fifths seen once. The CDR3 runs 13 residues. CDR1 is LNHDA, CDR2 SQIVND, per germline (reference sequence). V shed 3 bases, J shed 11 bases, and the junction held 4 bases outside the gene matches.

This sequence joins TRBV19 and TRBJ2-6; 7 nucleotides agree with TRBD1. The specimen was peripheral blood. The sequence came from an adult man with Graves' ophthalmopathy. CDR3 in amino acids: CASSMTGIYVLTF. The CDR3 DNA is TGTGCCAGTAGTATGACAGGGATCTACGTCCTGACTTTC. The full variable domain, rest sourced from reference TRBV19 and TRBJ2-6, is DGGITQSPKYLFRKEGQNVTLSCEQNLNHDAMYWYRQDPGQGLRLIYYSQIVNDFQKGDIAEGYSVSREKKESFPLTVTSAQKNPTAFYLCASSMTGIYVLTFGAGSRLTVL.